This is a list of T cell receptor beta chains from one sample in a study of T cell responses to AZD1222 COVID-19 vaccine. Assay used: immunoSEQ multiplex PCR; TCRdb lists only in-frame clones, some missing. This table holds approximately 110,000 clones, around 94% found once. The sequences come from peripheral blood, collected on day 0 of AZD1222 vaccination. These receptors were obtained from an adult in good health. Both conserved end residues are part of each CDR3. A D gene is named only where the DNA matches it firmly. Some rows mark clone size as missing; the rest say once, few, many or name a class of expanded clone.

length	V	J	size	D	CDR3	DNA
12	TRBV29-1	TRBJ2-1	-	-	CSLKNNYNEQFF	TGCAGCCTGAAAAACAACTACAATGAGCAGTTCTTC
11	TRBV19	TRBJ2-7	-	-	CATANTYEQYF	TGTGCCACAGCCAACACCTACGAGCAGTACTTC
15	TRBV6-5	TRBJ1-2	-	-	CASPAGGLSNYGYTF	TGTGCCAGCCCCGCCGGGGGGTTGTCTAACTATGGCTACACCTTC
13	TRBV7-2	TRBJ2-5	-	-	CASSLDRRETQYF	TGTGCCAGCAGCTTAGATCGAAGGGAGACCCAGTACTTC
15	TRBV14	TRBJ1-2	once	-	CASSQIPGVVYGYTF	TGTGCCAGCAGCCAGATACCGGGGGTTGTGTATGGCTACACCTTC
17	TRBV28	TRBJ1-3	-	-	CASGGDPNTSSGNTIYF	TGTGCCAGCGGTGGGGACCCGAATACTAGCTCTGGAAACACCATATATTTT
18	TRBV28	TRBJ2-1	once	TRBD2	CASSLWASGSPLGNEQFF	TGTGCCAGCAGTTTATGGGCTAGCGGGAGCCCACTGGGCAATGAGCAGTTCTTC
14	TRBV5-1	TRBJ2-7	few	-	CASSYQGGSYEQYF	TGCGCCAGCAGCTACCAGGGGGGCTCCTACGAGCAGTACTTC
13	TRBV6-5	TRBJ1-1	-	-	CASSLGLNTEAFF	TGTGCCAGCAGTTTGGGACTGAACACTGAAGCTTTCTTT
13	TRBV6-5	TRBJ1-1	-	-	CASKSYMNTEAFF	TGTGCCAGCAAAAGCTACATGAACACTGAAGCTTTCTTT
13	TRBV19	TRBJ1-2	once	-	CASTRVSSWGYTF	TGTGCCAGTACACGCGTCTCGTCCTGGGGCTACACCTTC
16	TRBV7-3	TRBJ1-1	-	-	CASSLNRQGLSTEAFF	TGTGCCAGCAGCTTAAATCGCCAGGGTTTGAGCACTGAAGCTTTCTTT
17	TRBV7-8	TRBJ1-2	-	TRBD1	CASSLLGQGADRRGYTF	TGTGCCAGCAGCTTACTAGGACAGGGGGCCGACCGGCGGGGCTACACCTTC
12	TRBV19	TRBJ2-7	-	-	CASGDTTYEQYF	TGTGCCAGTGGGGACACCACCTACGAGCAGTACTTC
15	TRBV6-5	TRBJ1-5	-	-	CASSEGIGGNQPQHF	TGTGCCAGCAGCGAGGGAATCGGGGGGAATCAGCCCCAGCATTTT